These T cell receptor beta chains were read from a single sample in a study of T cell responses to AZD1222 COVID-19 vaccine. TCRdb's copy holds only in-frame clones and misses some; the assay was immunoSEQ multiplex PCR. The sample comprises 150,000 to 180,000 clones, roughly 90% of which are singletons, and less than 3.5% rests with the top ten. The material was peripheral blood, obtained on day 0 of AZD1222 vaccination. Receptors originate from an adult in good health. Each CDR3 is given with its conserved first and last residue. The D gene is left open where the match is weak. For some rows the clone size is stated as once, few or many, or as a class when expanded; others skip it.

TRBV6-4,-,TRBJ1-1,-,TGTGCCAGCAATTGGACAGTGAACACTGAAGCTTTCTTT,CASNWTVNTEAFF
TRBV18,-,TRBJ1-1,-,TGTGCCACCGTGACCGGGATCGAGACTGAAGCTTTCTTT,CATVTGIETEAFF
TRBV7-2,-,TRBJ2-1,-,TGTGCCAGCAGTCCCCAGGGGGGACGCTCCTACAATGAGCAGTTCTTC,CASSPQGGRSYNEQFF
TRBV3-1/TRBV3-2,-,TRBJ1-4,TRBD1,TGTGCCAGCAGCCCATCTCCGGGACAGGGTGAGGAAAAACTGTTTTTT,CASSPSPGQGEEKLFF
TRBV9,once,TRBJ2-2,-,TGTGCCAGCAGCGTAGTGACCGGGGAGCTGTTTTTT,CASSVVTGELFF
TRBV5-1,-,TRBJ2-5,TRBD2,TGCGCCAGCAGCTCGGGACTAGGTTTGGGGTTGCGGGAGACCCAGTACTTC,CASSSGLGLGLRETQYF
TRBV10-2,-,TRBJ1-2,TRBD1,TGCGCCAGCAGCCCTGACAGGGATTCTAACTATGGCTACACCTTC,CASSPDRDSNYGYTF
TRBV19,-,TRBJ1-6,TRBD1,TGTGCCAGTAGTATCGGACAGGGGAATTCACCCCTCCACTTT,CASSIGQGNSPLHF
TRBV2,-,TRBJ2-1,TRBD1,TGTGCCAGCACCCGGGACAGGGACAATGAGCAGTTCTTC,CASTRDRDNEQFF
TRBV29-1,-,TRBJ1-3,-,TGCAGCGCTAGCCCAGACTCTGGAAACACCATATATTTT,CSASPDSGNTIYF
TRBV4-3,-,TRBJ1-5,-,TGCGCCAGCAGCCAAGAGGCGGGGAGGGAGCACCAGCCCCAGCATTTT,CASSQEAGREHQPQHF
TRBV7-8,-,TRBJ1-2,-,TGTGCCAGCAGCCCGAGGGGGGGCGGTGGCTACACCTTC,CASSPRGGGGYTF
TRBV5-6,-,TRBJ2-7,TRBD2,TGTGCCAGCAGCGCGGGGGGGCGGTCCTACGAGCAGTACTTC,CASSAGGRSYEQYF
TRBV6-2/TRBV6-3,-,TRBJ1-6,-,TGTGCCAGCAGTTACTCCCTTTACTATAATTCACCCCTCCACTTT,CASSYSLYYNSPLHF
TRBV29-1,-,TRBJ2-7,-,TGCAGCGTTGAAGGGGGCTACGAGCAGTACTTC,CSVEGGYEQYF
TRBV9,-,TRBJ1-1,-,TGTGCCAGCAGCGCCTCCCCGATGAACACTGAAGCTTTCTTT,CASSASPMNTEAFF
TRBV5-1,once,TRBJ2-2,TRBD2,TGCGCCAGCAGCCCTACCGGGACTAGCATCACCGGGGAGCTGTTTTTT,CASSPTGTSITGELFF
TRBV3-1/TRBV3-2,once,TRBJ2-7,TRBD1,TGTGCCAGCAGCCCTCGGACAGGGTCCTACGAGCAGTACTTC,CASSPRTGSYEQYF
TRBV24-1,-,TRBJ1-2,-,TGTGCCACCAGTGACTACAATGACTATGGCTACACCTTC,CATSDYNDYGYTF
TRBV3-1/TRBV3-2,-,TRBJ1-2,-,TGTGCCAGCAGCCAAGATAGGACAGACTATGGCTACACCTTC,CASSQDRTDYGYTF
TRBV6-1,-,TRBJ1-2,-,TGTGCCAGCAGTGAAGGATTGGGCAGGGGAGGCTACACCTTC,CASSEGLGRGGYTF
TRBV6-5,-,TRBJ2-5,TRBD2,TGTGCCAGCAACACGGGACTAGCGGGGTCGGAGACCCAGTACTTC,CASNTGLAGSETQYF
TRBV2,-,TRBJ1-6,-,TGTGCCAGCAGTGATTTCGTGGGCACGGGGAATTCACCCCTCCACTTT,CASSDFVGTGNSPLHF
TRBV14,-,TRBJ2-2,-,TGTGCCAGCAGCCACCAAAGTACCGGGGAGCTGTTTTTT,CASSHQSTGELFF
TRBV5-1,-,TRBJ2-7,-,TGCGCCAGCAGCTCCATGGGGGGAGTGAGCTCCTACGAGCAGTACTTC,CASSSMGGVSSYEQYF
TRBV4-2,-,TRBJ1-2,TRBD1,TGTGCCAGCAGCCAAGAAATACAGGGGACCTATGGCTACACCTTC,CASSQEIQGTYGYTF
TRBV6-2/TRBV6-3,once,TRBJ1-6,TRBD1,TGTGCCAGCAGTTACGGGACAGGGACTTTTTCACCCCTCCACTTT,CASSYGTGTFSPLHF
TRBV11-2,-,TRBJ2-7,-,TGTGCCAGCAGCCCAGGGACGAGCTACGAGCAGTACTTC,CASSPGTSYEQYF
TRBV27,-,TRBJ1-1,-,TGTGCCAGCAGTTCTAGGACAGAAAAATTTGGGGAAGCTTTCTTT,CASSSRTEKFGEAFF
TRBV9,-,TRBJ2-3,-,TGTGCCAGCAGCGTAGGGCACCAACCCTTAAGCACAGATACGCAGTATTTT,CASSVGHQPLSTDTQYF
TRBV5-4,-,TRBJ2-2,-,TGTGCCAGCAGCCAGGGGAGCACAGGGACCGGGGAGCTGTTTTTT,CASSQGSTGTGELFF
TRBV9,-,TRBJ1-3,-,TGTGCCAGCAGCGTAGACTCTCTCCCTGGAAACACCATATATTTT,CASSVDSLPGNTIYF
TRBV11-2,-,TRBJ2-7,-,TGTGCCAGCAGCTTAGAACGGACCGACGAGCAGTACTTC,CASSLERTDEQYF
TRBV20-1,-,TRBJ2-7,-,TGCAGTGCTAACCTAGCCTACGAGCAGTATTTC,CSANLAYEQYF
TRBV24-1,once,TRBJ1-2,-,TGTGCCACCAGTGACACCACAGGGAACTATGGCTACACCTTC,CATSDTTGNYGYTF
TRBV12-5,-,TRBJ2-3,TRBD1,TGTGCTAGTGGTTTGGGAAGACCGGGACAGGGGGGCTTGAGCACAGATACGCAGTATTTT,CASGLGRPGQGGLSTDTQYF
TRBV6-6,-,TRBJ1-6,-,TGTGCCAGCAGTCGGGAAGGGAAGGGAGTTGGAAGAACCTCACCCCTCCACTTT,CASSREGKGVGRTSPLHF
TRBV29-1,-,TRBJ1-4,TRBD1,TGCAGCGTTAGGACAGGGGGGACTGAAAAACTGTTTTTT,CSVRTGGTEKLFF
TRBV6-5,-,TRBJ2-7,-,TGTGCCAGCAGTTCTCGGACGGAGTCCTACGAGCAGTACTTC,CASSSRTESYEQYF
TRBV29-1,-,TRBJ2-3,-,TGCAGCGTCGACTCCGGGGGAACGCAGTATTTT,CSVDSGGTQYF
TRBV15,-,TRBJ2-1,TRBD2,TGTGCCACCAGCAGAGGATCTAGCGGGGGGTTCTACAATGAGCAGTTCTTC,CATSRGSSGGFYNEQFF
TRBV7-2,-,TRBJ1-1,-,TGTGCCAGTCTCATTGGGTGGGGGAACACTGAAGCTTTCTTT,CASLIGWGNTEAFF
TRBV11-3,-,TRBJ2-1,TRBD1,TGTGCCAGCAGCTTAGGGACAGGGGGCTACAATGAGCAGTTCTTC,CASSLGTGGYNEQFF
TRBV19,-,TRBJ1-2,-,TGTGCCAGTACCCAGGCAGTCGCGAACTATGGCTACACCTTC,CASTQAVANYGYTF
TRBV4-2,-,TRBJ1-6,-,TGTGCCAGCAGCCAAAAACAGACGGCTTCACCCCTCCACTTT,CASSQKQTASPLHF
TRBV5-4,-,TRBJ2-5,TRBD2,TGTGCCAGCAGCTTGTCTGGGGGGGGAGAGACCCAGTACTTC,CASSLSGGGETQYF
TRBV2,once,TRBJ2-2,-,TGTGCCAGCAGTGAAGGGGTTTTGAACACCGGGGAGCTGTTTTTT,CASSEGVLNTGELFF
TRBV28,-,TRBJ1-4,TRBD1,TGTGCCAGCAGTACCTTGGACAGGGGGTTGCATGAAAAACTGTTTTTT,CASSTLDRGLHEKLFF
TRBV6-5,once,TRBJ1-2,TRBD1,TGTGCCAGCATACTCTCAGGGGGCGCGAACTATGGCTACACCTTC,CASILSGGANYGYTF
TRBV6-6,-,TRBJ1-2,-,TGTGCCAGCAGCCTTGCGTCGGGGCAATTTGTCCATGGCTACACCTTC,CASSLASGQFVHGYTF
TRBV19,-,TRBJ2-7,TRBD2,TGTGCCAGTAGTTCGCGGGCGGGAGACGAGCAGTACTTC,CASSSRAGDEQYF
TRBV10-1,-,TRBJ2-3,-,TGCGCCAGCAGTCTGGGGGGCCTTGGCACAGATACGCAGTATTTT,CASSLGGLGTDTQYF